This TCR beta chain originates from a study of blood T cell repertoires in COVID-19. CDR3 length: 15 amino acids. Libraries were prepared by immunoSEQ multiplex PCR; TCRdb keeps only in-frame clonotypes and omits some of them. The sample has 40,000 to 60,000 clones; 86% are singletons. The V gene is TRBV21-1, the J gene TRBJ2-7; the DNA was not used to check the table's D call, TRBD1. TRBV21-1 is a pseudogene locus. The specimen was peripheral blood. This TCR was sampled from a human donor in a cohort sampled during active COVID-19. The CDR3 DNA is TGTGCCAGCAGCAAAGGTCAGGCCTCCACCGGCGAGCAGTACTTC. Translating gives CASSKGQASTGEQYF.